This TCR beta chain was recovered during a study of blood T cell repertoires in COVID-19 (dated by TCRdb to 2020 to 2021). For the wider study: The collaborator samples originated in the United States, Italy and Spain and spanned the acute and convalescent phases of COVID-19. The material from the prospective study consisted of cDNA or gDNA derived from T cells, B-cell-depleted T cells, or PBMCs. The dataset comprised deeply sampled blood TCRbeta repertoires from subjects exposed to, actively infected with, or recovered from COVID-19. The repertoires were made available in a free public database intended to serve as a resource for research on the immune response to SARS-CoV-2. The samples were drawn from the first 160 participants of the ongoing ImmuneRACE study and from some 1,300 subjects provided by 6 global collaborators. The sample metadata nearly always contained a de-identified subject ID, COVID-19 status, age in years and sex. HLA class I and class II types, where available, came from metadata supplied by the sample provider rather than from assay-based typing.

Worth noting for this clone: This clone's antigen is unknown. There are no base qualities to consult, and no much larger clone falls within one base.

Germline trimming: 4 bases from V, 5 bases from J; junction bases outside gene matches: 2. The CDR3 runs 11 residues from the cysteine to the phenylalanine. Here the CDR3 DNA is all that survives: 33 bases in frame from base 1. In the germline V gene, CDR1 corresponds to SQVTM and CDR2 to ANQGSEA. TCRbeta CDR3 regions were amplified from genomic DNA by means of the immunoSEQ Assay, a bias-controlled multiplex PCR. Processing in the source paper ran as follows. Within the assay, amplification of reference gene primers was used to estimate how many nucleated cells each sample contained. To quantify the absolute abundance of each unique TCRbeta CDR3 rearrangement, sequence reads were collapsed and filtered. For each sample, productive Simpson clonality was calculated by taking the square root of Simpson's diversity index across productive rearrangements. The table comes from immuneACCESS by way of TCRdb, which keeps in-frame sequences with V and J called. Part of the clones is missing from these tables; in studies checked, under half for an unresolved V gene and the rest for unknown reasons. That table supplies the V and J calls and clone size; D and trimming were determined from the DNA. Within this sample are about 360,000 clones, with 88% of them counted one time only. Around 2.1% of the sample is in the top ten clones.

Enrolling through a virtual design, the prospective study's participants ranged in age from roughly 18 to 95 years and lived across roughly 23 United States geographic areas. In the prospective study, participants were assigned to cohorts based on the clinical history participants reported in a screening survey and a study questionnaire. In the prospective study, whole blood, serum and a nasopharyngeal or oropharyngeal swab were collected from each participant by mobile phlebotomists. Participants in the prospective study had the option to provide additional blood draws and questionnaires over an approximately 2-month period. Prospective study blood samples were shipped either frozen or at room temperature before DNA extraction. Overall results and qualifications from the work: The quantity of clinical and demographic metadata differed by source and by participant and was supplied without curation.

Here the chain combines TRBV29-1 and TRBJ2-7; the central 7 bases match TRBD1. The source material was PBMCs or T cells enriched from blood (not recorded which). The receptor was derived from a woman between 40 and 55 years old with acute COVID-19. The nucleotides are TGCAGCGTTGGAGGGGGCGACGAGCAGTACTTC. Its product reads: CSVGGGDEQYF.